This is a list of T cell receptor beta chains from one sample in a study of cytomegalovirus exposure and HLA in healthy donors. Produced via immunoSEQ multiplex PCR; TCRdb's table is partial and in-frame only. This table has about 82,000 clones, roughly 80% appearing once. Sequencing was performed on PBMCs. These receptors were taken from a man aged 50 to 59 in good health and CMV-seronegative. The CDR3 runs from the conserved cysteine through the conserved F or W. The D gene is left open where the match is weak. Clone size is stated in some rows and not others, as once, few, many or a class when expanded.

clone_size j_call d_call v_call cdr3_nt cdr3_aa
few TRBJ2-2 TRBD1 TRBV5-1 TGCGCCAGCAGCGGGGACAGCAACACCGGGGAGCTGTTTTTT CASSGDSNTGELFF
NA TRBJ1-1 NA TRBV19 TGTGCCAGTAGTTCCTGGAAGATGGGTAGGGGGACTGAAGCTTTCTTT CASSSWKMGRGTEAFF
NA TRBJ1-2 TRBD1 TRBV9 TGTGCCAGCAGCGCCGGGACAGGGGGCCGTGGCTACACCTTC CASSAGTGGRGYTF
NA TRBJ1-2 NA TRBV5-1 TGCGCCAGCAGCTTGGTGCGACAGTCTTTGTCTGGCTACACCTTC CASSLVRQSLSGYTF
NA TRBJ2-7 NA TRBV21-1 TGTGCCAGCAGAAGGGGGGGCTTACACTTC CASRRGGLHF
NA TRBJ2-2 NA TRBV6-5 TGTGCCAGCAGTTTAGGGAGTACGGGCGGGGAGCTGTTTTTT CASSLGSTGGELFF
few TRBJ2-1 TRBD1 TRBV4-3 TGCGCCAGCGGAAACAGGGGCTCCTACAATGAGCAGTTCTTC CASGNRGSYNEQFF
NA TRBJ2-5 TRBD1 TRBV5-1 TGCGCCAGCAGCCCTACAGGGGGCTGGTTGGAGACCCAGTACTTC CASSPTGGWLETQYF
NA TRBJ2-5 NA TRBV5-4 TGTGCCAGCAGCTTGGCCCAGGGCTCCGAGACCCAGTACTTC CASSLAQGSETQYF
NA TRBJ2-5 TRBD2 TRBV18 TGTGCCAGCTCACCACCTACTAGCGGTGAGACCCAGTACTTC CASSPPTSGETQYF
NA TRBJ2-2 NA TRBV9 TGTGCCAGCAGCGCAGGGGCTGGGGACACCGGGGAGCTGTTTTTT CASSAGAGDTGELFF
NA TRBJ2-7 TRBD1 TRBV10-1 TGCGCCAGCAGGGACAGGGAAAACTACGAGCAGTACTTC CASRDRENYEQYF
once TRBJ2-1 TRBD1 TRBV9 TGTGCCAGCAGCCGGGACAGGGGGCCCGAGGTGGGGTTCTTC CASSRDRGPEVGFF
once TRBJ2-7 NA TRBV15 TGTGCCACCAGCAGAGAACGATCCAGTAGCTACGAGCAGTACTTC CATSRERSSSYEQYF
NA TRBJ1-1 NA TRBV9 TGTGCCAGCAGCGCCACCCGGGGGAACACTGAAGCTTTCTTT CASSATRGNTEAFF
NA TRBJ1-2 NA TRBV5-1 TGCGCCAGCAGCTTGGGGGAACAGGGTGCGGCTGGCTACACCTTC CASSLGEQGAAGYTF
NA TRBJ2-7 NA TRBV12-2 TGTGCAAGTCGCTACCTCAGACAGGCCCAGGCCTACGAGCAGTACTTC CASRYLRQAQAYEQYF
NA TRBJ2-5 TRBD2 TRBV9 TGTGCCAGCAGCGCGGGGGGGCCAGGGGAGACCCAGTACTTC CASSAGGPGETQYF
NA TRBJ2-2 NA TRBV2 TGTGCCAGCTGGGGGCAGCGGAACACCGGGGAGCTGTTTTTT CASWGQRNTGELFF